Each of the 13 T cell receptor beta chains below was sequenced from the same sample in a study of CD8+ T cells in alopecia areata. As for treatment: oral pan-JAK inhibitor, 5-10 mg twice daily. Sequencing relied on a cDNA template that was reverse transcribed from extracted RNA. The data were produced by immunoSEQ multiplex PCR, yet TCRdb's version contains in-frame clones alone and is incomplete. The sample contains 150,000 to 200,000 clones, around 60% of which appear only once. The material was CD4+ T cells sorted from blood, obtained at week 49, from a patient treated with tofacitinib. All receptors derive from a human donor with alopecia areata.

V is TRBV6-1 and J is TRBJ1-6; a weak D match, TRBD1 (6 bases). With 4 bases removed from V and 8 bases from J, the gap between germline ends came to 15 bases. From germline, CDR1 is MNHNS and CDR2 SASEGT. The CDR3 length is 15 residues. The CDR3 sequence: CASSVHREWDSPLHF. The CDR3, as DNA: TGTGCCAGCAGTGTCCACAGGGAGTGGGATTCACCCCTCCACTTT.

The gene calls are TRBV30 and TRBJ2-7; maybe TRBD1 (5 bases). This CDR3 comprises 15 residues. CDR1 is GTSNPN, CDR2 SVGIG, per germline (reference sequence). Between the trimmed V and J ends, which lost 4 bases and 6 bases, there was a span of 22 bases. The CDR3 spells CAWTLTGGKGFEQYF. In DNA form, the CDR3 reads TGTGCCTGGACCCTCACGGGCGGAAAGGGGTTCGAGCAGTACTTC.

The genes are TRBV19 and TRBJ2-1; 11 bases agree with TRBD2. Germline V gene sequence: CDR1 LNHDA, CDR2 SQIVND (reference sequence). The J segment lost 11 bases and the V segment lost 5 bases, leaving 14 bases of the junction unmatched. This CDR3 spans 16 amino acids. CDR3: CASSASRGLAEAKQFF. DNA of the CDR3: TGTGCCAGTAGTGCCTCGCGGGGACTAGCGGAAGCCAAGCAGTTCTTC.

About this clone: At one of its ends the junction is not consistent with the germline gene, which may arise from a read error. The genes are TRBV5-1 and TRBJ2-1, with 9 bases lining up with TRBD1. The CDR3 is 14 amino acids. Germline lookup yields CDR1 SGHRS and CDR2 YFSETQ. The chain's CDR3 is CASSSGQGNNEQFF. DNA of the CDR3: TGTGCCAGCAGCTCGGGACAGGGAAACAATGAGCAGTTCTTC. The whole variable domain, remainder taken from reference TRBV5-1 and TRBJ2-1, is KAGVTQTPRYLIKTRGQQVTLSCSPISGHRSVSWYQQTPGQGLQFLFEYFSETQRNKGNFPGRFSGRQFSNSRSEMNVSTLELGDSALYLCASSSGQGNNEQFFGPGTRLTVL.

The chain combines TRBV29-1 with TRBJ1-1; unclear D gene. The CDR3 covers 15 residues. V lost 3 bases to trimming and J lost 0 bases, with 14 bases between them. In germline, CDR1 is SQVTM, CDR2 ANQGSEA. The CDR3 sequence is CSVETQRVMNTEAFF. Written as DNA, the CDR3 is TGCAGCGTTGAGACCCAACGGGTTATGAACACTGAAGCTTTCTTT.

Here the CDR3 reads CASSLSSSLNHNEQFF. The CDR3 region has the DNA TGTGCCAGCAGCTTATCTTCATCTCTTAATCACAATGAGCAGTTCTTC. The chain joins TRBV7-2 to TRBJ2-1; D unresolved. Germline V lookup: CDR1 SGHTA, CDR2 FQGNSA. Trimming removed 2 bases at V and 5 bases at J, with 16 bases between. This CDR3 has 16 residues.

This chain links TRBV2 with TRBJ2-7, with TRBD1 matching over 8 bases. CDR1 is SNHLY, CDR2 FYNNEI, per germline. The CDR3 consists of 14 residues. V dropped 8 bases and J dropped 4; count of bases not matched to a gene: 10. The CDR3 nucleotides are TGTGCCAGCCGTTATGGACAGGGACTTTACGAGCAGTACTTC. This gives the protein CASRYGQGLYEQYF.

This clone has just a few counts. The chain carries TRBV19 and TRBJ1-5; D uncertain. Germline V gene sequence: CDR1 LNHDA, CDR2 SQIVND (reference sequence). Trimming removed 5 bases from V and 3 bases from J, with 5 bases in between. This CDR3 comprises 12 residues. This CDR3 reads CASSAYNQPQHF. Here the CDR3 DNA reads TGTGCCAGTAGTGCCTACAATCAGCCCCAGCATTTT.

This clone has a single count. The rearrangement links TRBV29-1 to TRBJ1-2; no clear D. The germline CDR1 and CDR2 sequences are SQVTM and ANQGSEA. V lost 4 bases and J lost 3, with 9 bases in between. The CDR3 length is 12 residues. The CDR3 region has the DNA TGCAGCGTTGCATGGGGTGACTATGGCTACACCTTC. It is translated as CSVAWGDYGYTF.

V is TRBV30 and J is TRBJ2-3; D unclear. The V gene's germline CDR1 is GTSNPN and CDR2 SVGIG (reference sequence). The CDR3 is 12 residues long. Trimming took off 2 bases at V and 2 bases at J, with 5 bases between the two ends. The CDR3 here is CAWSPNTDTQYF. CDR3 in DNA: TGTGCCTGGAGTCCGAACACAGATACGCAGTATTTT.

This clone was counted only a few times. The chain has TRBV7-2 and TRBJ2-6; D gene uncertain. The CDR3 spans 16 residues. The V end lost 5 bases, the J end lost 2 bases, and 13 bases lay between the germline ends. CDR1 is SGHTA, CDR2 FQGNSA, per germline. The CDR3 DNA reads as TGTGCCAGCAGCGTTCGACGTTTGACTGGGGCCAACGTCCTGACTTTC. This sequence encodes CASSVRRLTGANVLTF.

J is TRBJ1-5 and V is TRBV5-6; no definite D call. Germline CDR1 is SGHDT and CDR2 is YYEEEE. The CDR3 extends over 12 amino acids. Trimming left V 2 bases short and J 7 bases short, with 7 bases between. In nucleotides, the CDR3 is TGTGCCAGCAGCTTCCCGGGCCAGCCCCAGCATTTT. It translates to CASSFPGQPQHF.

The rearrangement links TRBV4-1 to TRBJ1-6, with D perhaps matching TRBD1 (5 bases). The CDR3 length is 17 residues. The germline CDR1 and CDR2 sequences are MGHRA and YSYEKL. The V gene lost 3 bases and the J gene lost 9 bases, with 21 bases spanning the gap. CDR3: CASSHPMGQRSSSPLHF. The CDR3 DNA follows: TGCGCCAGCAGCCACCCAATGGGGCAGCGGTCTTCTTCACCCCTCCACTTT.